This T cell receptor beta chain was sequenced in a study of blood T cell repertoires in COVID-19. Background on the study: Samples representing acute and convalescent COVID-19 were sourced from the United States, Italy and Spain.

Participants were aged about 18 to 100 years from about two dozen US areas. Cohort allocation depended upon clinical history that participants reported. Germline CDR1 reads SGHDT; CDR2 reads YYEEEE. The CDR3 spans 15 residues. Trimming cost V 4 bases and J 5 bases; bases outside gene matches: 11. Generated by immunoSEQ multiplex PCR, the TCRdb table keeps only in-frame clones and is missing some. The sample yields 250,000 to 300,000 clones, around 86% seen once. This clonotype originated in a man younger than 30 who had recovered from COVID-19. Sample: PBMCs or T cells enriched from blood (not recorded which). The genes are TRBV5-6 and TRBJ1-1, with 7 bases aligning to TRBD1. The CDR3 is CASSLRDSGFTEAFF. The CDR3 coding sequence is TGTGCCAGCAGCCTGCGGGACAGTGGTTTTACTGAAGCTTTCTTT.